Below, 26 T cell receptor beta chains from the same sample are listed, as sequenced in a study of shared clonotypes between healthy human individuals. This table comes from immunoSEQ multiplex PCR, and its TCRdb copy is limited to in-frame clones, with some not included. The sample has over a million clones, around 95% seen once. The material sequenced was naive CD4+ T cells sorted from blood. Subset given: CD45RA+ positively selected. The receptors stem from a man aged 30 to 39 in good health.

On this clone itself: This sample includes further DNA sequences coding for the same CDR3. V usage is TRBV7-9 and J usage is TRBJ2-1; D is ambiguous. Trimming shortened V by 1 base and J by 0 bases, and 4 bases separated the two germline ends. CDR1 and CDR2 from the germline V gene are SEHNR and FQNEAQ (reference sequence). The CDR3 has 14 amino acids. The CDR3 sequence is CASSLGGSYNEQFF. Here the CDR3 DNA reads TGTGCCAGCAGCTTAGGGGGCTCCTACAATGAGCAGTTCTTC.

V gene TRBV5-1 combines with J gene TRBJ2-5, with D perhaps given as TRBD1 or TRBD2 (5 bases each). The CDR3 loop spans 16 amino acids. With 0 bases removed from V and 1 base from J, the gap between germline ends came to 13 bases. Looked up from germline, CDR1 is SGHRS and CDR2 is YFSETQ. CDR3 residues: CASSLEKGRLQETQYF. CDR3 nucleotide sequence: TGCGCCAGCAGCTTGGAAAAGGGACGGCTCCAAGAGACCCAGTACTTC.

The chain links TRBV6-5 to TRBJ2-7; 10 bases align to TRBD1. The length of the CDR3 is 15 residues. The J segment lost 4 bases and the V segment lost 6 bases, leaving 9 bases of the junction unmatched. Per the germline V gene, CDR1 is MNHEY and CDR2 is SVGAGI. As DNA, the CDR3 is TGTGCCAGCAGCTTCACGACAGGGGGCAGTTACGAGCAGTACTTC. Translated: CASSFTTGGSYEQYF.

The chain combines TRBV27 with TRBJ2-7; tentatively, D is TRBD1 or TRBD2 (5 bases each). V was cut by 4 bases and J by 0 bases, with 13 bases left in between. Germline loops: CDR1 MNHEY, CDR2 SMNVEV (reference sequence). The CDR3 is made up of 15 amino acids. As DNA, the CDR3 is TGTGCCAGCAGTTCCGGGACCGGATCCTCCTACGAGCAGTACTTC. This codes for CASSSGTGSSYEQYF.

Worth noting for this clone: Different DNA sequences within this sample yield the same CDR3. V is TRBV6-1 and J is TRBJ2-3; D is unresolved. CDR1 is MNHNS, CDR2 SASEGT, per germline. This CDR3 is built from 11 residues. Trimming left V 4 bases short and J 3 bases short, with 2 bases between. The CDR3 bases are TGTGCCAGCAGTGCAACAGATACGCAGTATTTT. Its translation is CASSATDTQYF.

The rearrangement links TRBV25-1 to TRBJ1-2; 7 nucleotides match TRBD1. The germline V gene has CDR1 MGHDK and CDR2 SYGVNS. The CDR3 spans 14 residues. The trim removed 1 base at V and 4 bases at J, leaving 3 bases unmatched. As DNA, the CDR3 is TGTGCCAGCAGTGAATTTGACAGGGTCTATGGCTACACCTTC. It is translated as CASSEFDRVYGYTF.

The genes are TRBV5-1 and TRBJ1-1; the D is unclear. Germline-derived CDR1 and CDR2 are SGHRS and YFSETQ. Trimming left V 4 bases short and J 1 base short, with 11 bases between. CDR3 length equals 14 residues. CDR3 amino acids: CASSGTRTNTEAFF. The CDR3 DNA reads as TGCGCCAGCAGCGGAACCCGGACGAACACTGAAGCTTTCTTT.

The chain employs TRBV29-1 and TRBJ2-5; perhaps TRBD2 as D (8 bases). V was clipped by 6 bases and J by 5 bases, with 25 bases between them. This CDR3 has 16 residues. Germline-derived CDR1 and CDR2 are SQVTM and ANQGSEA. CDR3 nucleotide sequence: TGCAGCGTCGGTTCCCCGGGAGGGGGCGCGTGGGAGACCCAGTACTTC. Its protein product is CSVGSPGGGAWETQYF.

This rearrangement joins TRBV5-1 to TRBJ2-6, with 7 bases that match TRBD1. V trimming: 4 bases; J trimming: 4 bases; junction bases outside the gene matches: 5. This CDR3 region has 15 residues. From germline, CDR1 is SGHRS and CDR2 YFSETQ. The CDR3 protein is CASSLTGVGANVLTF. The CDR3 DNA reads TGCGCCAGCAGCCTCACAGGGGTCGGGGCCAACGTCCTGACTTTC. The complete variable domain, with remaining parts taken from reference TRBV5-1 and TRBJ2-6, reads KAGVTQTPRYLIKTRGQQVTLSCSPISGHRSVSWYQQTPGQGLQFLFEYFSETQRNKGNFPGRFSGRQFSNSRSEMNVSTLELGDSALYLCASSLTGVGANVLTFGAGSRLTVL.

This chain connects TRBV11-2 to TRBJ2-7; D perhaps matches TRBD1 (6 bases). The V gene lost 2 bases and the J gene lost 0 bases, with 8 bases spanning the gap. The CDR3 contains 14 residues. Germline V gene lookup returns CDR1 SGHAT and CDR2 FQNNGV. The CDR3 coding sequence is TGTGCCAGCAGCTTAAGGACAGCCTCCTACGAGCAGTACTTC. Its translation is CASSLRTASYEQYF.

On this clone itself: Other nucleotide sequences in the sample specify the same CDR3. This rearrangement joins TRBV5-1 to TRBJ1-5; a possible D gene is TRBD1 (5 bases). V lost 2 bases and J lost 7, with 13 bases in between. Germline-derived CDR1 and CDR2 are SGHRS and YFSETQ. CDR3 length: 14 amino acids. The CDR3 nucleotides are TGCGCCAGCAGCTTAGGCCAGGGAGGGCAGCCCCAGCATTTT. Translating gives CASSLGQGGQPQHF. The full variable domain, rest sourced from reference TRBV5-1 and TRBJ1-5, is KAGVTQTPRYLIKTRGQQVTLSCSPISGHRSVSWYQQTPGQGLQFLFEYFSETQRNKGNFPGRFSGRQFSNSRSEMNVSTLELGDSALYLCASSLGQGGQPQHFGDGTRLSIL.

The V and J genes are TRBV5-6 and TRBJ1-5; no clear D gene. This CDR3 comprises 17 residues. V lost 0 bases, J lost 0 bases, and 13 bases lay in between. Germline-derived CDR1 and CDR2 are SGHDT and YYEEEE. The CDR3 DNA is TGTGCCAGCAGCTTGGCCATGGGGAGGGATAGCAATCAGCCCCAGCATTTT. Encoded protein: CASSLAMGRDSNQPQHF.

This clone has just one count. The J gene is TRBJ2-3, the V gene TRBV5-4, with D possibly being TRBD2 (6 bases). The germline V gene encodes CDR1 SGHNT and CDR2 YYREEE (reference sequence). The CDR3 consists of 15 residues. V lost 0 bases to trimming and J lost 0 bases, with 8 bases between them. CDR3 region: CASSLDGTSTDTQYF. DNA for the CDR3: TGTGCCAGCAGCTTGGATGGGACTAGCACAGATACGCAGTATTTT.

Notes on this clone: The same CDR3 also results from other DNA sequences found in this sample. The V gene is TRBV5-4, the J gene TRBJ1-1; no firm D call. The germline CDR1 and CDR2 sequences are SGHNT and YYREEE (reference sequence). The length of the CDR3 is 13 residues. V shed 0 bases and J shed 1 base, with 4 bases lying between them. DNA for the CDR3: TGTGCCAGCAGCTTGGGAAAGAACACTGAAGCTTTCTTT. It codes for CASSLGKNTEAFF.

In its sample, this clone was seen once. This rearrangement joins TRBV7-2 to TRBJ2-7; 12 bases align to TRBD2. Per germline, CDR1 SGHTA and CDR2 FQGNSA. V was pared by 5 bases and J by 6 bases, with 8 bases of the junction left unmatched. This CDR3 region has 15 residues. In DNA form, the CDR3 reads TGTGCCAGCAGCGCAAGGACTAGCGGGAACGGCGAGCAGTACTTC. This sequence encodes CASSARTSGNGEQYF.

The CDR3 is CSVEVIAALAGTDTQYF. The DNA of the CDR3 is TGCAGCGTTGAAGTTATCGCTGCCCTAGCGGGCACAGATACGCAGTATTTT. The chain uses TRBV29-1 and TRBJ2-3; 7 bases map to TRBD2. The ends lost 1 base at V and 1 base at J; junction bases unmatched: 11. Germline V gives CDR1 SQVTM, CDR2 ANQGSEA. This CDR3 has 17 amino acids.

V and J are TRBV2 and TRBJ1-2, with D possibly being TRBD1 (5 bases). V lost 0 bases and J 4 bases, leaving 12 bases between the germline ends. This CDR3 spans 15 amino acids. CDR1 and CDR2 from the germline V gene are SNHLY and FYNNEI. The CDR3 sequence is CASSEAYRGAYGYTF. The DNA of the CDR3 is TGTGCCAGCAGTGAAGCCTATCGGGGCGCCTATGGCTACACCTTC. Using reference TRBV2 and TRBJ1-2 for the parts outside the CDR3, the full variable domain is EPEVTQTPSHQVTQMGQEVILRCVPISNHLYFYWYRQILGQKVEFLVSFYNNEISEKSEIFDDQFSVERPDGSNFTLKIRSTKLEDSAMYFCASSEAYRGAYGYTFGSGTRLTVV.

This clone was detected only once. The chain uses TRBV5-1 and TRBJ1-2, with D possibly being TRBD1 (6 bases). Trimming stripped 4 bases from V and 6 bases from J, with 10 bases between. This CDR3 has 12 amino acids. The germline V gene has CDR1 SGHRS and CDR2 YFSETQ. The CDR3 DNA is TGCGCCAGCAGCGATAACAGGGATGGCTACACCTTC. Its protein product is CASSDNRDGYTF.

The CDR3 nucleotides read TGTGCCAGCAGCCTAGCGGGAGTTTTCGCAGATACGCAGTATTTT. Amino acids: CASSLAGVFADTQYF. The J gene is TRBJ2-3, the V gene TRBV9, with 10 bases matching TRBD2. Germline V gives CDR1 SGDLS, CDR2 YYNGEE. Trimming cost V 4 bases and J 4 bases; bases outside gene matches: 6. The CDR3 length is 15 residues.

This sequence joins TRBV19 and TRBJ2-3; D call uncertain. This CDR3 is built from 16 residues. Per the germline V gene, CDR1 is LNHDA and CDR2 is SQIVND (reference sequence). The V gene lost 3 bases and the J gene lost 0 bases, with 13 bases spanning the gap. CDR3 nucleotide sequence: TGTGCCAGTAGTATTTTCCCCGCCGGGAGCACAGATACGCAGTATTTT. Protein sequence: CASSIFPAGSTDTQYF.

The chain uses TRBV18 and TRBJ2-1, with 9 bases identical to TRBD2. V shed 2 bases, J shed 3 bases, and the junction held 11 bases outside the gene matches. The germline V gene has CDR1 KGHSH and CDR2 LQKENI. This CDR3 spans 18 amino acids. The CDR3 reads CASSPLRAAGGFYNEQFF. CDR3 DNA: TGTGCCAGCTCACCATTACGGGCGGCGGGAGGGTTCTACAATGAGCAGTTCTTC.

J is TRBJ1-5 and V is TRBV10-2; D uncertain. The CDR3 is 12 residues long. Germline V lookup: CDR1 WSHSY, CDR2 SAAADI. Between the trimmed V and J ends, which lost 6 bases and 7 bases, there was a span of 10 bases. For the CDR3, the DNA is TGCGCCAGCAGCCCTAGCCGGCAGCCCCAGCATTTT. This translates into CASSPSRQPQHF.

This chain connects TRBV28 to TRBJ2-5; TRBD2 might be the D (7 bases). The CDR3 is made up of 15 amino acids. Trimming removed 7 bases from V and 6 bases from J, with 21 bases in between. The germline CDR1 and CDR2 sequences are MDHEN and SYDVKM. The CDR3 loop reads CASTKRGGRLKTQYF. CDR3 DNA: TGTGCCAGCACGAAGAGGGGGGGAAGGTTAAAGACCCAGTACTTC.

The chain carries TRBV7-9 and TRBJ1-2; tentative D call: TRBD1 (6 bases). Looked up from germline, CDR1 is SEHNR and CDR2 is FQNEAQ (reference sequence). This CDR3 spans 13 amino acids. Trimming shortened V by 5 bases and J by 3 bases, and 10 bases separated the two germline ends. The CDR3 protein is CASSGGGDYGYTF. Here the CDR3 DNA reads TGTGCCAGCAGCGGTGGGGGCGACTATGGCTACACCTTC. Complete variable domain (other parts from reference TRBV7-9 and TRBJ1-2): DTGVSQNPRHKITKRGQNVTFRCDPISEHNRLYWYRQTLGQGPEFLTYFQNEAQLEKSRLLSDRFSAERPKGSFSTLEIQRTEQGDSAMYLCASSGGGDYGYTFGSGTRLTVV.

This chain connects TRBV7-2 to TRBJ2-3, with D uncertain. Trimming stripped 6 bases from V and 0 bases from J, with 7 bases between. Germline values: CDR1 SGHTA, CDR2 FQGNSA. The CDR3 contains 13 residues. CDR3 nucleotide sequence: TGTGCCAGCAGAACGAGTAGCACAGATACGCAGTATTTT. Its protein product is CASRTSSTDTQYF.

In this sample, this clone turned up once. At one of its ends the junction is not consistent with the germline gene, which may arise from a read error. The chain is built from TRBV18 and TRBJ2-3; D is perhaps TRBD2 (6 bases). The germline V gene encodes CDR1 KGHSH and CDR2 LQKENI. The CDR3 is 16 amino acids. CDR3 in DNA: TGTGTCAGCTCACCAAGAACTAGCTTGCGAACAGATACGCAGTATTTT. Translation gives CVSSPRTSLRTDTQYF.